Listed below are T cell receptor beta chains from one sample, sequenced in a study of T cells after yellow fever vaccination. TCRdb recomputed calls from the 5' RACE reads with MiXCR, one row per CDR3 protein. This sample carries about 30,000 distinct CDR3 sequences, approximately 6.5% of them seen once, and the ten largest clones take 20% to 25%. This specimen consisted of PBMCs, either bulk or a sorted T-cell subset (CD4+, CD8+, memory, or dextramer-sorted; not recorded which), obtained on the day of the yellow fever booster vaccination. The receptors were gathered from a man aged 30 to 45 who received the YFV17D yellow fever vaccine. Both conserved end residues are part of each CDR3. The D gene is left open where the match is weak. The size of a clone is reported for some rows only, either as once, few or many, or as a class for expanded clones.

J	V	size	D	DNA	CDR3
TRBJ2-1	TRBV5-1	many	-	TGCGCCAGCAGCCCATACTCCTACAATGAGCAGTTCTTC	CASSPYSYNEQFF
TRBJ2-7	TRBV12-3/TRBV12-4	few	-	TGTGCCAGTAGGGGCCTCGAGCAGTACTTC	CASRGLEQYF
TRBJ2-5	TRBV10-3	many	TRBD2	TGTGCCATCAATCAACTAGCGGGGGAGACCCAGTACTTC	CAINQLAGETQYF
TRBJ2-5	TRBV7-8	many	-	TGTGCCAGCAGCTCACAGAGTATATTCAAAGTAGAGACCCAGTACTTC	CASSSQSIFKVETQYF
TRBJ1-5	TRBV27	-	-	TGTGCCAGCAGTTTCAGCGGTCGGCTAGGGGGGAATCAGCCCCAGCATTTT	CASSFSGRLGGNQPQHF
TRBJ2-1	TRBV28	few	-	TGTGCCACAGAAATTAGCGTGTACTCCTACAATGAGCAGTTCTTC	CATEISVYSYNEQFF
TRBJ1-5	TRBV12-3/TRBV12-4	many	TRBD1	TGTGCCAGCAGTTTATTCGGACAGGGATATCAGCCCCAGCATTTT	CASSLFGQGYQPQHF
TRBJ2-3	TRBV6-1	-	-	TGTGCCAGAATACAGGCTAGCACAGATACGCAGTATTTT	CARIQASTDTQYF
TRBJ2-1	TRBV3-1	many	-	TGTGCCAGCAGCCAAGATCACCGCAAATGGGAGCAGTTCTTC	CASSQDHRKWEQFF
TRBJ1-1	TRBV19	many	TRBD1	TGTGCCAGTAGTAGGTACAGGGGGGACACTGAAGCTTTCTTT	CASSRYRGDTEAFF
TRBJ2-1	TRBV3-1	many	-	TGTGCCAGCAGCCAAGATGTTCAGTGTGAGGCTAGCTCCTACAATGAGCAGTTCTTC	CASSQDVQCEASSYNEQFF
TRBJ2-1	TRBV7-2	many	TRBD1	TGTGCCAGCAGCCTGGGGACAGGGGTAGTACAAAATGAGCAGTTCTTC	CASSLGTGVVQNEQFF
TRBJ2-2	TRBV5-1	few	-	TGCGCCAGCAGCCTGGGAGGCAGATTGGCCGGGGAGCTGTTTTTT	CASSLGGRLAGELFF
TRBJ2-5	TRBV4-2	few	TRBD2	TGTGCCAGCAGCCAAGGGAGCGGGAGTGAGACCCAGTACTTC	CASSQGSGSETQYF
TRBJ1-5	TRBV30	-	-	TGTGCCTGGAGTTTGGGGGGGAATCAGCCCCAGCATTTT	CAWSLGGNQPQHF
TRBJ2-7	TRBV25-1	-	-	TGTGCCAGCAGCTCCCCCAGGGGGAGGAATTCCTACGAGCAGTACTTC	CASSSPRGRNSYEQYF
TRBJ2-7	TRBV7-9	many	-	TGTGCCAGCAGCTTAGGGGCAGGGGAGTTCAACGAGCAGTACTTC	CASSLGAGEFNEQYF
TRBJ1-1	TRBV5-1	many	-	TGCGCCAGCAGCTTGGCCGGGGTGGGCACTGAAGCTTTCTTT	CASSLAGVGTEAFF
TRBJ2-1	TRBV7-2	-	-	TGTGCCAGCAGCTTAGTAAACCTGTACAATGAGCAGTTCTTC	CASSLVNLYNEQFF
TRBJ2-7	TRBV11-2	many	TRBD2	TGTGCCAGCAGCCAAACGGCGGGGGGGGAAGACGAGCAGTACTTC	CASSQTAGGEDEQYF
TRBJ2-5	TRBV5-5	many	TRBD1	TGTGCCAGCAGTGGACAGGGGACCCGGGAGACCCAGTACTTC	CASSGQGTRETQYF
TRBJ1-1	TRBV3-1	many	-	TGTGCCAGCAGCCAAGAGGGAAGGGAAGCTTTCTTT	CASSQEGREAFF